The clone carrying this T cell receptor (beta chain) appeared many times. The data belong to a study of metastatic and nonmetastatic thyroid tumors. Looking at the study overall: The authors compared repertoires across blood and tumor or nodule tissue from malignant and benign thyroid patients.

With MiXCR, TCRdb called clones anew from the PCR reads. The sample carries more than 15,000 clones, around a quarter recorded once. Ahead of thyroid surgery, no patient had received treatment of any kind. The CDR3 covers 15 residues. Germline CDR1 and CDR2: SGHRS and YFSETQ. The V and J ends lost 4 bases and 3 bases, in that order; junction bases with no gene match: 7. The source is a female donor with papillary thyroid cancer or a benign thyroid nodule (not recorded which). Some clones in this sample may be carry-over from other donors' samples. The chain combines TRBV5-1 with TRBJ1-5; TRBD1 agrees at 7 bases. The sequencing input was blood. The CDR3 here is CASSAGTADNQPQHF. DNA for the CDR3: TGCGCCAGCAGCGCCGGGACAGCAGACAATCAGCCCCAGCATTTT.